This is a list of T cell receptor beta chains from one sample in a study of patients and donors after allogeneic stem cell transplantation. TCRdb re-called the RT-PCR reads with MiXCR, one entry per CDR3 protein. Of hundreds of thousands of distinct CDR3 sequences detected, about a sixth appear once; the ten largest clones hold less than 9.5%. The sequencing input was blood, either unsorted or a sorted T cell fraction (not recorded which). The receptor set was obtained from a human donor who was either an allogeneic HSCT recipient or a stem cell or donor lymphocyte infusion donor (not recorded which). It is not recorded whose cells these are; they may come from a transplant donor. Both conserved end residues are part of each CDR3. Each record gives: clone size, CDR3 length, D gene, V gene, J gene, CDR3 DNA, CDR3 protein. The D gene is left open where the match is weak. Some rows mark clone size as missing; the rest say once, few, many or name a class of expanded clone.

NA	18	NA	TRBV11-2	TRBJ2-3	TGTGCCAGCAGCTCCCCTGGGGATGGAGCCAATTTTGGAGATACGCAGTATTTT	CASSSPGDGANFGDTQYF
NA	13	NA	TRBV30	TRBJ1-5	TGTGCCTGGAGTGCCTTTGAGGGTCAGCCCCAGCATTTT	CAWSAFEGQPQHF
many	15	TRBD2	TRBV5-1	TRBJ2-2	TGCGCCAGCAGCTTTCACCAGGGAGGGACCGGGGAGCTGTTTTTT	CASSFHQGGTGELFF
many	16	NA	TRBV12-3/TRBV12-4	TRBJ1-6	TGTGCCAGCAGTTTTTCGGATCTACAGGGAGGGTCACCCCTCCACTTT	CASSFSDLQGGSPLHF
NA	16	NA	TRBV15	TRBJ1-5	TGTGCCACCAGCAGAGGTGCAGGGCTGCAAGATCAGCCCCAGCATTTT	CATSRGAGLQDQPQHF
NA	17	NA	TRBV4-1	TRBJ1-6	TGCGCCAGCAGCACCCGACAGGATGCCTCCTATAATTCACCCCTCCACTTT	CASSTRQDASYNSPLHF
NA	13	TRBD2	TRBV10-3	TRBJ2-7	TGTGCCATCAGTGGGACTAGCGGGAGCGAGCAGTACTTC	CAISGTSGSEQYF
few	15	NA	TRBV20-1	TRBJ2-3	TGCAGTGCTAGAGACGGGGAATCGGGCACAGATACGCAGTATTTT	CSARDGESGTDTQYF
NA	14	TRBD1	TRBV20-1	TRBJ2-7	TGCAGTGCTAGATCCGGGACAGGGGGCTACGAGCAGTACTTC	CSARSGTGGYEQYF
many	14	TRBD1	TRBV12-3/TRBV12-4	TRBJ2-7	TGTGCCAGCAGTTTGGACAGGACCTTCTACGAGCAGTACTTC	CASSLDRTFYEQYF
few	14	TRBD2	TRBV20-1	TRBJ2-3	TGCAGTGCGAATGACGGGCGGGGGGGCAATACGCAGTATTTT	CSANDGRGGNTQYF
NA	16	NA	TRBV11-1	TRBJ2-1	TGTGCCAGCAGCTTAGTGGCGGGGTGGACCTACAATGAGCAGTTCTTC	CASSLVAGWTYNEQFF
few	15	NA	TRBV5-6	TRBJ2-4	TGTGCCAGCAGCTTGGAGCGGAGAGGCAAAAACATTCAGTACTTC	CASSLERRGKNIQYF
few	15	TRBD2	TRBV5-1	TRBJ2-7	TGCGCCAGCAGCTTGGTAGCCAGCGGGAGCGTCGAGCAGTACTTC	CASSLVASGSVEQYF
once	18	TRBD2	TRBV12-5	TRBJ2-3	TGTGCTAGTGGCTCTGGGACTAGCGGGAGGCCAAGCACAGATACGCAGTATTTT	CASGSGTSGRPSTDTQYF
few	19	TRBD1	TRBV5-1	TRBJ1-3	TGCGCCAGCAGCCCCGGGACAGGGGGTAAACTTTTCTCTGGAAACACCATATATTTT	CASSPGTGGKLFSGNTIYF
NA	14	TRBD2	TRBV27	TRBJ2-1	TGTGCCAGCAGCCACACTAGCGGGAGCAATGAGCAGTTCTTC	CASSHTSGSNEQFF
few	15	TRBD1	TRBV4-3	TRBJ2-7	TGCGCCAGCAGCCAGTCCCGGGACAGGGCCTACGAGCAGTACTTC	CASSQSRDRAYEQYF
NA	15	NA	TRBV27	TRBJ1-1	TGTGCCAGCAGTTTACAGGGACATAGGAACACTGAAGCTTTCTTT	CASSLQGHRNTEAFF
NA	17	NA	TRBV4-2	TRBJ1-2	TGTGCCAGCAGCCAAGTACCTTTTAGGGGCCCCAACTATGGCTACACCTTC	CASSQVPFRGPNYGYTF
NA	14	TRBD1	TRBV7-2	TRBJ1-2	TGTGCCAGCAGCTTGGACGACCGGCAGGGGGTTTACACCTTC	CASSLDDRQGVYTF
few	15	NA	TRBV7-2	TRBJ2-2	TGTGCCAGCAGCTTATTTCGGTCACCCACCGGGGAGCTGTTTTTT	CASSLFRSPTGELFF
once	15	TRBD1	TRBV4-1	TRBJ1-2	TGCGCCAGCAGCCAACCTACAGGGGGGATCCCTGGCTACACCTTC	CASSQPTGGIPGYTF
NA	13	NA	TRBV12-3/TRBV12-4	TRBJ2-3	TGTGCCAGCAGTTATGACTCAGGGGATACGCAGTATTTT	CASSYDSGDTQYF
few	14	TRBD2	TRBV20-1	TRBJ2-7	TGCAGTGCCAGGACTAGCGGGACCTCCTACGAGCAGTACTTC	CSARTSGTSYEQYF
NA	17	NA	TRBV7-9	TRBJ2-1	TGTGCCAGCAGCCCTCCGAGCAATCGGGTTGGGAGCTTTGGGCAGTTCTTC	CASSPPSNRVGSFGQFF